This passage covers 8 T cell receptor beta chains from one sample sequenced in a study of molecular identifiers for immune sequencing clone quantification. MiXCR, run by TCRdb on the PCR reads, gives a single entry per CDR3 protein. The sample carries hundreds of thousands of distinct CDR3 sequences, about a fifth recorded once. Sample: naive CD8+ T cells from blood, with Jurkat cell RNA spiked in. Documented subset: FACS-sorted CD8+CD4-CCR7+CD45RA+ naive T cells. The receptors shown here come from a human donor in good health. Some libraries in this study had Jurkat cell RNA spiked in.

This clonotype was found many times. This rearrangement joins TRBV6-2 or TRBV6-3 to TRBJ2-7; TRBD1 agrees at 8 bases. The CDR3 is made up of 13 amino acids. After removal of 6 bases from V and 6 bases from J, the junction contained 7 bases not matched to a gene. Germline loops: CDR1 MNHEY, CDR2 SVGEGT. This CDR3 reads CASSPRTGFEQYF. Here the CDR3 DNA reads TGTGCCAGCAGCCCGAGGACAGGGTTCGAGCAGTACTTC.

Of note for this clonotype: This CDR3 fails to terminate in the conserved phenylalanine or tryptophan, so it likely reflects a read error. V is TRBV20-1 and J is TRBJ2-7; 7 nucleotides agree with TRBD2. The V gene's germline CDR1 is DFQATT and CDR2 SNEGSKA (reference sequence). J was trimmed by 4 bases and V by 3 bases; bases with no gene match: 9. CDR3 length: 14 residues. DNA of the CDR3: TGCAGTGCTAGGCCCCGGGACTATCGTTACGAGCAGTACATC. The encoded protein is CSARPRDYRYEQYI.

This clonotype has at least ten counts. This chain connects TRBV7-9 to TRBJ1-5, with a tentative D call TRBD1 (5 bases). Germline values: CDR1 SEHNR, CDR2 FQNEAQ (reference sequence). Trimming removed 11 bases from V and 5 bases from J, with 16 bases in between. This CDR3 is 13 amino acids long. CDR3 residues: CAPGRGRYQPQHF. The CDR3 region has the DNA TGTGCCCCCGGAAGGGGAAGGTATCAGCCCCAGCATTTT.

A remark on this clonotype: A much more abundant neighbour one base away suggests this may be a read error. V gene TRBV12-5 combines with J gene TRBJ1-1; D remains ambiguous. CDR1 and CDR2 from the germline V gene are LGHNT and FRNRAP. V was shortened by 2 bases and J by 1 base, with 8 bases between the two germline ends. This CDR3 has 14 residues. The CDR3 loop is CASGLTGQNTEAFF. CDR3 DNA: TGTGCTAGTGGTTTGACGGGCCAGAACACTGAAGCTTTCTTT.

This clonotype has a handful of counts. The chain is built from TRBV7-8 and TRBJ1-1, with 8 positions matching TRBD1. The CDR3 runs to 14 residues. Per germline, CDR1 SGHVS and CDR2 FQNEAQ. J gave up 5 bases and V 5 bases, and 7 bases lay outside the gene matches. The CDR3 spells CASSPRTGYTEAFF. The CDR3 DNA is TGTGCCAGCAGCCCTCGGACAGGGTATACTGAAGCTTTCTTT.

This clonotype showed up many times. The chain combines TRBV20-1 with TRBJ2-7; the D is unclear. Germline V lookup: CDR1 DFQATT, CDR2 SNEGSKA (reference sequence). The CDR3 totals 13 residues. V gave up 0 bases and J gave up 3 bases, with 9 bases separating them. CDR3 in amino acids: CSARDTRNYEQYF. The CDR3 DNA reads TGCAGTGCTAGAGATACGCGAAACTACGAGCAGTACTTC.

This chain connects TRBV13 to TRBJ2-1; the D gene is possibly TRBD1 (7 bases). CDR3 size: 11 residues. The V end lost 3 bases, the J end lost 15 bases, and 12 bases lay between the germline ends. CDR1 and CDR2 (germline): PRHDT, FYEKMQ (reference sequence). CDR3 region: CASSFGRGVFF. The CDR3 region has the DNA TGTGCCAGCAGCTTCGGCAGGGGGGTGTTCTTC.

This clonotype was counted many times. V and J are TRBV29-1 and TRBJ2-1, with D possibly called TRBD1 or TRBD2 (5 bases each). Trimming shortened V by 7 bases and J by 0 bases, and 10 bases separated the two germline ends. The CDR3 totals 13 residues. Germline V gene sequence: CDR1 SQVTM, CDR2 ANQGSEA. In DNA form, the CDR3 reads TGCAGCGGCACCGGGACCTCCTACAATGAGCAGTTCTTC. This encodes CSGTGTSYNEQFF.